This TCR beta chain was recorded in a study of blood T cell repertoires in COVID-19. Study as a whole: Both acute and convalescent COVID-19 samples were obtained from the United States, Italy and Spain. PBMCs, B-cell-depleted T cells, or T cells provided the cDNA or gDNA that made up the material.

The authors' processing: Amplifying reference gene primers gave estimates of nucleated cell counts. Clones were read by immunoSEQ multiplex PCR, and TCRdb kept only the in-frame ones, dropping some. The DNA was the basis for D and trimming; V, J and clone size are from that table. Among about 59,000 clones listed, over 75% were seen once. The sequenced sample consisted of peripheral blood. The clonotype was recovered from a man aged 80 or over with acute or convalescent COVID-19.

CDR3 amino acids: CASSLYLTSGVGRVDTTDTQYF. The DNA of the CDR3 is TGTGCCAGCAGTTTATATCTGACTAGCGGGGTGGGTAGGGTAGATACCACAGATACGCAGTATTTT. V usage is TRBV28 and J usage is TRBJ2-3; 11 positions agree with TRBD2. The CDR3 loop spans 22 amino acids. Germline-derived CDR1 and CDR2 are MDHEN and SYDVKM. V trimming: 1 base; J trimming: 2 bases; junction bases outside the gene matches: 20. Using reference TRBV28 and TRBJ2-3 for the parts outside the CDR3, the full variable domain is DVKVTQSSRYLVKRTGEKVFLECVQDMDHENMFWYRQDPGLGLRLIYFSYDVKMKEKGDIPEGYSVSREKKERFSLILESASTNQTSMYLCASSLYLTSGVGRVDTTDTQYFGPGTRLTVL.